This T cell receptor beta chain came from a study of shared clonotypes between healthy human individuals. Points on this clone: Its antigen remains unidentified.

The data were produced by immunoSEQ multiplex PCR, yet TCRdb's version contains in-frame clones alone and is incomplete. The sample carries more than 1.2 million clones, about 98.5% recorded once. This CDR3 is 17 amino acids long. Germline trimming cut 6 bases from V and 5 bases from J; bases unmatched to any gene: 11. The germline V gene encodes CDR1 SEHNR and CDR2 FQNEAQ (reference sequence). Memory CD4+ cells were the fraction left after CD45RA+ naive selection. General observations from the study: It was the few donors that limited the genetic and exposure-history diversity represented. About 5% of naive CD4 clonotypes were shared across four donors.

This TCR came from a man between 25 and 39 years old in good health. J is TRBJ2-5 and V is TRBV7-9, with 14 bases matching TRBD2. The sequenced sample was naive CD4+ T cells sorted from blood. Subset given: CD45RA+ positively selected. CDR3 residues: CASSRLAGGPGAETQYF. CDR3 nucleotide sequence: TGTGCCAGCAGTAGACTAGCGGGAGGGCCGGGAGCGGAGACCCAGTACTTC.